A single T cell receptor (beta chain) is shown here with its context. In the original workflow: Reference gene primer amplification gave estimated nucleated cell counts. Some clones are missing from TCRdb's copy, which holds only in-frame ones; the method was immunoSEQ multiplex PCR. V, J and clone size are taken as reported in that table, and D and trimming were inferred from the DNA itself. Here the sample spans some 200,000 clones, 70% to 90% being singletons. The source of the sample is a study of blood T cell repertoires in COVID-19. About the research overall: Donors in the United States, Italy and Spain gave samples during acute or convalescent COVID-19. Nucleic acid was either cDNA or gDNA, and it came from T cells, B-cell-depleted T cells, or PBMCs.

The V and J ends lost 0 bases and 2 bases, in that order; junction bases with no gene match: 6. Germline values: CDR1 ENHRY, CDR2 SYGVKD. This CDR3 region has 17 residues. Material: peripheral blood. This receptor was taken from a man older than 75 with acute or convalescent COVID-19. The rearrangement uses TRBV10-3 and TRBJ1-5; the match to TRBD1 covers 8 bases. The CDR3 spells CAISESARGQGNQPQHF. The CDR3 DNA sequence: TGTGCCATCAGTGAGTCGGCCAGGGGGCAGGGCAATCAGCCCCAGCATTTT.